The 15 T cell receptor beta chains below were found in one sample sequenced in a study of cytomegalovirus exposure and HLA in healthy donors. PCR employed 60 Vbeta and 13 Jbeta primers. Measured with immunoSEQ multiplex PCR; TCRdb has only the in-frame clones, and not every one. The sample yields about 190,000 clones, 75% to 90% seen once. Sequencing was done on a sample of PBMCs. The receptors were gathered from a man in his forties in good health and CMV-seropositive.

This chain connects TRBV7-2 to TRBJ1-6; tentatively, D is TRBD1 (5 bases). Germline CDR1 is SGHTA and CDR2 is FQGNSA. This CDR3 is built from 15 residues. The germline V and J ends were trimmed by 3 bases and 9 bases, with 15 bases remaining between them. CDR3 amino acids: CASSLAQGTFSPLHF. Here the CDR3 DNA reads TGTGCCAGCAGCTTGGCGCAGGGTACTTTTTCACCCCTCCACTTT.

V and J are TRBV5-1 and TRBJ2-3; 8 positions match TRBD2. Trimming took 1 base from V and 2 from J; bases not matched to a gene: 9. CDR1 and CDR2 from the germline V gene are SGHRS and YFSETQ. The CDR3 covers 17 residues. Here the CDR3 DNA reads TGCGCCAGCAGCTTGAGCGCTAGCGGGTTATACACAGATACGCAGTATTTT. Amino acids: CASSLSASGLYTDTQYF.

V gene TRBV28 combines with J gene TRBJ1-2, with a weak D call TRBD1 (6 bases). Trimming took off 6 bases at V and 6 bases at J, with 14 bases between the two ends. The CDR3 totals 13 residues. Germline CDR1 and CDR2: MDHEN and SYDVKM. As DNA, the CDR3 is TGTGCCAGCAGATACAGGGTGAAGGATGGCTACACCTTC. This codes for CASRYRVKDGYTF.

The chain couples TRBV7-8 to TRBJ2-5; maybe TRBD2 (6 bases). The germline CDR1 and CDR2 sequences are SGHVS and FQNEAQ. The germline V and J ends were trimmed by 1 base and 3 bases, with 9 bases remaining between them. CDR3 length equals 14 residues. This CDR3 is CASSLVGEEETQYF. CDR3 DNA: TGTGCCAGCAGCTTAGTGGGGGAGGAAGAGACCCAGTACTTC.

A word on this clone: One junction end disagrees with the germline gene, perhaps due to a read error. The chain carries TRBV7-8 and TRBJ1-1; D call uncertain. The CDR3 is 13 residues long. CDR1 and CDR2 (germline): SGHVS, FQNEAQ. CDR3 amino acids: CASSFTDTELTSF. The CDR3 nucleotides read TGTGCCAGCAGCTTCACAGATACTGAACTTACCAGCTTT.

The CDR3 sequence is CAWSAGGGGTQYF. CDR3 nucleotide sequence: TGTGCCTGGAGTGCCGGAGGAGGTGGTACGCAGTATTTT. V is TRBV30 and J is TRBJ2-3, with D maybe TRBD2 (5 bases). V was shortened by 1 base and J by 8 bases, with 13 bases between the two germline ends. This CDR3 has 13 amino acids. Germline V CDR1 and CDR2: GTSNPN, SVGIG (reference sequence).

V usage is TRBV4-3 and J usage is TRBJ2-7; 7 bases align to TRBD1. This CDR3 has 14 amino acids. The germline CDR1 and CDR2 sequences are LGHNA and YSLEER. Germline trimming cut 0 bases from V and 6 bases from J; bases unmatched to any gene: 5. In DNA, the CDR3 is TGCGCCAGCAGCCAAGAGTACAGGGGCCTCGAGCAGTACTTC. It codes for CASSQEYRGLEQYF.

The chain uses TRBV7-9 and TRBJ2-1; D perhaps matches TRBD1 (6 bases). Germline-derived CDR1 and CDR2 are SEHNR and FQNEAQ (reference sequence). Deletions cut 5 bases from V and 7 bases from J, with 15 bases between. The CDR3 covers 14 residues. The CDR3 bases are TGTGCCAGCAGCGCCACCGGGACACCTAATGAGCAGTTCTTC. This gives the protein CASSATGTPNEQFF.

The chain recombines TRBV15 with TRBJ2-2; TRBD1 matches at 7 bases. The CDR3 runs 15 residues. Germline assignment: CDR1 LNHNV and CDR2 YYDKDF (reference sequence). Trimming at V came to 4 bases and at J to 1 base, leaving 3 bases not matched to a gene. The CDR3 here is CATSKRTGNTGELFF. The CDR3 DNA reads TGTGCCACCAGCAAGAGGACAGGGAACACCGGGGAGCTGTTTTTT.

The gene calls are TRBV11-2 and TRBJ1-2; perhaps TRBD1 as D (6 bases). Trimming took off 1 base at V and 8 bases at J, with 11 bases between the two ends. Germline assignment: CDR1 SGHAT and CDR2 FQNNGV. The CDR3 runs to 13 residues. CDR3 sequence (DNA): TGTGCCAGCAGCTTAGTCAGGGGCGAGGGCTACACCTTC. It encodes CASSLVRGEGYTF.

The chain carries TRBV11-3 and TRBJ1-1; TRBD1 matches 9 bases. The CDR3 is 14 residues long. Losses at the gene ends were 6 bases for V and 4 bases for J; bases not matched to a gene: 6. The germline V gene encodes CDR1 SGHNT and CDR2 YENEEA. Here the CDR3 DNA reads TGTGCCAGCAGACCGGACAGGGGAGGCACTGAAGCTTTCTTT. This encodes CASRPDRGGTEAFF.

This clone was seen a single time. This rearrangement joins TRBV27 to TRBJ2-7; D is perhaps TRBD2 (5 bases). V dropped 5 bases and J dropped 3 bases, with 17 bases sitting between them. The CDR3 totals 15 residues. CDR1 and CDR2 from the germline V gene are MNHEY and SMNVEV (reference sequence). CDR3 protein: CASSIYPDSGYEQYF. For the CDR3, the DNA is TGTGCCAGCAGTATCTACCCGGACTCAGGCTACGAGCAGTACTTC.

The rearrangement joins TRBV9 to TRBJ1-4, with TRBD1 matching 7 bases. The germline CDR1 and CDR2 sequences are SGDLS and YYNGEE. The CDR3 runs 16 residues. Germline trimming cut 0 bases from V and 6 bases from J; bases unmatched to any gene: 8. The CDR3 here is CASSVAVRGADEKLFF. CDR3 DNA sequence: TGTGCCAGCAGCGTAGCTGTCAGGGGGGCCGATGAAAAACTGTTTTTT.

The chain links TRBV5-4 to TRBJ1-5, with D possibly matching TRBD1 (6 bases). Germline values: CDR1 SGHNT, CDR2 YYREEE (reference sequence). Trimming removed 0 bases from V and 2 bases from J, with 12 bases in between. This CDR3 comprises 16 residues. The CDR3: CASSLGGRGGNQPQHF. CDR3 DNA: TGTGCCAGCAGCTTGGGTGGCAGGGGTGGCAATCAGCCCCAGCATTTT.

V is TRBV27 and J is TRBJ2-3; 11 bases match TRBD2. The ends lost 5 bases at V and 7 bases at J; junction bases unmatched: 11. The CDR3 is 16 residues long. Germline V gives CDR1 MNHEY, CDR2 SMNVEV (reference sequence). The CDR3 DNA is TGTGCCAGCAGTCTCTTAGCGGGGGGGCTATTAAATACGCAGTATTTT. Protein sequence: CASSLLAGGLLNTQYF.